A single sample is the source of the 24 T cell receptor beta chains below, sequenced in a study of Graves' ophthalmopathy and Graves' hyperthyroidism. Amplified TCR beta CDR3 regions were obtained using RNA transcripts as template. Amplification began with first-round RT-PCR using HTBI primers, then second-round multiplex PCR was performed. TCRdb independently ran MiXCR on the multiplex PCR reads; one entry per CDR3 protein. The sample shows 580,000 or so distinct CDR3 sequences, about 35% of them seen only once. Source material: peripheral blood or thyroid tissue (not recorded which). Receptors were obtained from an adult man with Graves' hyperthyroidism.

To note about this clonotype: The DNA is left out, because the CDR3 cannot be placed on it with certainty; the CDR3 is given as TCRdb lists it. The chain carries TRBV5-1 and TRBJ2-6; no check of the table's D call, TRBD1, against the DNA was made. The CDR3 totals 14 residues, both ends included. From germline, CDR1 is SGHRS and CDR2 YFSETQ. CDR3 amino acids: CASSLVGRGNTEAF.

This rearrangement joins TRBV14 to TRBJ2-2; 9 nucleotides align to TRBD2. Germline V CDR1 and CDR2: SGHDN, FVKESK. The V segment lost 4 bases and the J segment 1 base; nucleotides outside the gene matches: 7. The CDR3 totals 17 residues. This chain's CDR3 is CASSLSGLARNTGELFF. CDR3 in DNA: TGTGCCAGCAGCCTCTCCGGACTAGCGAGGAACACCGGGGAGCTGTTTTTT. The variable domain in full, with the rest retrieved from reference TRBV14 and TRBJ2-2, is EAGVTQFPSHSVIEKGQTVTLRCDPISGHDNLYWYRRVMGKEIKFLLHFVKESKQDESGMPNNRFLAERTGGTYSTLKVQPAELEDSGVYFCASSLSGLARNTGELFFGEGSRLTVL.

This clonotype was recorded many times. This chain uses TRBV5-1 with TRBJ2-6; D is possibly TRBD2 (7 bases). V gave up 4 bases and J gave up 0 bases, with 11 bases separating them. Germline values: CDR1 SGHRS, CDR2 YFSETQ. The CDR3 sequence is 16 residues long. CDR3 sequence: CASSKGGSSGANVLTF. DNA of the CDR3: TGCGCCAGCAGCAAGGGGGGGAGCTCTGGGGCCAACGTCCTGACTTTC.

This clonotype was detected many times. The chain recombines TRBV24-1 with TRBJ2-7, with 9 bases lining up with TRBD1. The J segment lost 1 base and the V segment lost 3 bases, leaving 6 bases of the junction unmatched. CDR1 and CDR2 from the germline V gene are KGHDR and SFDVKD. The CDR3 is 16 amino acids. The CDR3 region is CATSDTGTGNSYEQYF. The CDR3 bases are TGTGCCACCAGTGATACCGGGACAGGGAATTCCTACGAGCAGTACTTC.

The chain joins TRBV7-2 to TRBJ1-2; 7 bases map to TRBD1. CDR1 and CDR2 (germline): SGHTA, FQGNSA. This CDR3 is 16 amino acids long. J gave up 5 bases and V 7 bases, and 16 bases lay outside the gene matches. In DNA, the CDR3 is TGTGCCAGCACAGGGCAGGCGGGACAGAGAATTTATGGCTACACCTTC. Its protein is CASTGQAGQRIYGYTF.

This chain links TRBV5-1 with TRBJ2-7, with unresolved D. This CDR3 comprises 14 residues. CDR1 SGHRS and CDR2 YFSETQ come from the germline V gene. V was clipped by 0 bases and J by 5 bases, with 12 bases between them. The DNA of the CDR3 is TGCGCCAGCAGCTTGGAGGCGGCCGCCCACGAGCAGTACTTC. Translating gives CASSLEAAAHEQYF.

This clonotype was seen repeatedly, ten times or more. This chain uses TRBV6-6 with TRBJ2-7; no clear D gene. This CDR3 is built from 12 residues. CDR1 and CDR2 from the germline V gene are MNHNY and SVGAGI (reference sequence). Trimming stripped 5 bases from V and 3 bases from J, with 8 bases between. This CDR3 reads CASSVGNYEQYF. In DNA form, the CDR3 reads TGTGCCAGCAGTGTGGGGAACTACGAGCAGTACTTC.

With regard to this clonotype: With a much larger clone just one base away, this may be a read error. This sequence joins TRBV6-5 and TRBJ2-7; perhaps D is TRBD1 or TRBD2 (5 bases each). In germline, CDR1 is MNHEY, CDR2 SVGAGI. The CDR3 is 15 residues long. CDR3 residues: CASSGGRTSSYEQCF. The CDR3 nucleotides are TGTGCCAGCAGTGGGGGACGGACCTCCTCCTACGAGCAGTGCTTC.

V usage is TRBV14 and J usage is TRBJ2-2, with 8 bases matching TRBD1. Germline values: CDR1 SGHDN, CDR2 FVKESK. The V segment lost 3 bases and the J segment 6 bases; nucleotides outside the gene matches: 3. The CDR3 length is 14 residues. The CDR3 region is CASSHPGGSGELFF. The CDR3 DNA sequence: TGTGCCAGCAGCCATCCAGGGGGCTCCGGGGAGCTGTTTTTT.

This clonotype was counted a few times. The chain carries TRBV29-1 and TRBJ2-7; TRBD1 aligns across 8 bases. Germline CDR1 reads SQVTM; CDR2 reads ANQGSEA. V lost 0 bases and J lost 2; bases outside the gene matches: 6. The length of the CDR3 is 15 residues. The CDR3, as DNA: TGCAGCGTTGAAGACCAGGGGGCGAGAGCCTACGAGCAGTACTTC. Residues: CSVEDQGARAYEQYF.

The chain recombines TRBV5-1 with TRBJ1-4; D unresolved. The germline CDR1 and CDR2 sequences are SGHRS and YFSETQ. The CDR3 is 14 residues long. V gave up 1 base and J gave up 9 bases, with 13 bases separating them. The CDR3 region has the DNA TGCGCCAGCAGCTTGACGGGCGGAGGGAAAAAACTGTTTTTT. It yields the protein CASSLTGGGKKLFF.

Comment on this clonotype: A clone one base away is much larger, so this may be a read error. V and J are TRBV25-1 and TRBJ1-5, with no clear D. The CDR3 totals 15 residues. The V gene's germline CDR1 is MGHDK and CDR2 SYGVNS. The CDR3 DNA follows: TGCGCCAGCAGCTTCGACGGGCCTGGATATCAGCCCCAGCATTTT. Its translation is CASSFDGPGYQPQHF.

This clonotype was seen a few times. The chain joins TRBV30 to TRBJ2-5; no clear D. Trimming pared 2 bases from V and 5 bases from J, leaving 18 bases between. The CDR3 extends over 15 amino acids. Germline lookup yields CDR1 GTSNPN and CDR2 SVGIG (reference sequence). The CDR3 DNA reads TGTGCCTGGAGTAAAGGTGTTAGCTTTAGCGAGACCCAGTACTTC. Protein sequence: CAWSKGVSFSETQYF. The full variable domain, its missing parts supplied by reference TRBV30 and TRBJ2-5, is SQTIHQWPATLVQPVGSPLSLECTVEGTSNPNLYWYRQAAGRGLQLLFYSVGIGQISSEVPQNLSASRPQDRQFILSSKKLLLSDSGFYLCAWSKGVSFSETQYFGPGTRLLVL.

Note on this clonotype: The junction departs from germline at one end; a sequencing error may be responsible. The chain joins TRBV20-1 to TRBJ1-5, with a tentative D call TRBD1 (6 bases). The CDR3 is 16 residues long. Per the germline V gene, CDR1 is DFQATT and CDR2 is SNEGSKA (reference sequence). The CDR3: CAWSVPGGRSNQPQHF. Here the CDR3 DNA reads TGTGCCTGGAGTGTACCGGGGGGGCGAAGCAATCAGCCCCAGCATTTT.

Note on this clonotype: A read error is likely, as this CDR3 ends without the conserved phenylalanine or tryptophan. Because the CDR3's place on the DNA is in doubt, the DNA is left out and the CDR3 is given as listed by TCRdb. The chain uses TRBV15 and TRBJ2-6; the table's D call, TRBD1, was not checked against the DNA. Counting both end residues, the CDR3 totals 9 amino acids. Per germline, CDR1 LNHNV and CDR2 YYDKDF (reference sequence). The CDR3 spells CATSRGWGT.

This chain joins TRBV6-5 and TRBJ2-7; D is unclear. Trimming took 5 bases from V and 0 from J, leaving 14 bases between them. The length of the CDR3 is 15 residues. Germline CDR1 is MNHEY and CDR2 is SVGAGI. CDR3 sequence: CASSGQAIDSYEQYF. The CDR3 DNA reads TGTGCCAGCAGTGGGCAGGCAATTGACTCCTACGAGCAGTACTTC.

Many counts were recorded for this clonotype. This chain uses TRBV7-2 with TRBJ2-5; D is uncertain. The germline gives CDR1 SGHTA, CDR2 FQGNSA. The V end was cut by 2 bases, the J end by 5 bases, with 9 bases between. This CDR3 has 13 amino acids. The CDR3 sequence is CASSLSTQETQYF. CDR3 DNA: TGTGCCAGCAGCTTATCGACTCAGGAGACCCAGTACTTC.

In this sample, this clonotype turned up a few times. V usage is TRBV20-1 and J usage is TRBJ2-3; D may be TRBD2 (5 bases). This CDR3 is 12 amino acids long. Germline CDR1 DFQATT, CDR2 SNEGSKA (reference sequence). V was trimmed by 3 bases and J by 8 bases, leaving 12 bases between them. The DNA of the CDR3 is TGCAGTGCTAGCCTAGCTGAAGCTACGCAGTATTTT. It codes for CSASLAEATQYF.

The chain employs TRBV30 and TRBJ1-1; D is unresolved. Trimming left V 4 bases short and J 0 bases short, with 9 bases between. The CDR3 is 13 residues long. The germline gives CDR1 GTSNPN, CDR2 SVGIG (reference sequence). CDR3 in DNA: TGTGCCTGGACGAACAGTCTGAACACTGAAGCTTTCTTT. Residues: CAWTNSLNTEAFF.

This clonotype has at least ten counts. CDR3 in DNA: TGTGCCAGCAGTTTTAGGTCCCCAGGGTGGCAAGAGACCCAGTACTTC. Amino acid sequence: CASSFRSPGWQETQYF. The V and J genes are TRBV12-3 or TRBV12-4 and TRBJ2-5, with TRBD1 as a possible D gene (5 bases). CDR3 size: 16 residues. V gave up 3 bases and J gave up 2 bases, with 16 bases separating them.

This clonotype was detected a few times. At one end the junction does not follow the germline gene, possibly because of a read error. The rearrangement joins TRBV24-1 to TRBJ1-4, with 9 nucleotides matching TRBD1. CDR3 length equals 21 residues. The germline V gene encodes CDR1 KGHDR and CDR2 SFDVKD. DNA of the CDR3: TGTGCCAGCAGTCATATTGGCCCTACAGGACAGGGGCTTCGAACTAATGAAAAACTGTTTTTT. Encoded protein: CASSHIGPTGQGLRTNEKLFF.

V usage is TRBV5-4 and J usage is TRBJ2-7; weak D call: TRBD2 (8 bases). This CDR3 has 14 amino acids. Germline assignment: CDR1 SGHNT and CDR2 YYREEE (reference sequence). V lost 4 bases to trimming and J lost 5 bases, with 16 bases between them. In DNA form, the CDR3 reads TGTGCCAGCAGCGAGGGGGCGCGGGAGGACGAGCAGTACTTC. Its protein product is CASSEGAREDEQYF.

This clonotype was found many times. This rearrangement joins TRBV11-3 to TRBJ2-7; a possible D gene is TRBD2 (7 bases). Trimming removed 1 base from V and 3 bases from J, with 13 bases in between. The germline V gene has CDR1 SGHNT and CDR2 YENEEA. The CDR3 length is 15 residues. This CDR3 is CASSLAGGQDYEQYF. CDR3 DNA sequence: TGTGCCAGCAGCTTAGCGGGGGGACAAGACTACGAGCAGTACTTC.

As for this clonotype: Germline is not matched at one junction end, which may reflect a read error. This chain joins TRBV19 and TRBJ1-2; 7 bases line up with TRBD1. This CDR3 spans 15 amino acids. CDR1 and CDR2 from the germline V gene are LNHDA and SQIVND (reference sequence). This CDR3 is CTSSTQWDREDGYTF. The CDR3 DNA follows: TGTACCAGTAGCACCCAATGGGACAGAGAGGATGGCTACACCTTC.